This T cell receptor (beta chain) emerged from a study of shared clonotypes between healthy human individuals. Sequencing was performed with immunoSEQ multiplex PCR; in TCRdb, only in-frame clones are kept and a portion is missing. The data hold 550,000 to 800,000 clones, with 90% observed a single time. CDR1 MDHEN and CDR2 SYDVKM come from the germline V gene. The ends lost 2 bases at V and 2 bases at J; junction bases unmatched: 8. This CDR3 region has 17 residues. The rearrangement uses TRBV28 and TRBJ2-1, with TRBD1 matching over 8 bases. The sequencing sample was made of memory CD8+ T cells from PBMCs. As for subset: CD45RO+ cells pooled with CCR7-negative TemRA cells. The clonotype was recovered from a man aged 18 to 29 in good health. Some clones in this sample may be carry-over from other donors' samples. The CDR3 reads CASSLLPDRETYNEQFF. CDR3 nucleotide sequence: TGTGCCAGCAGTTTACTGCCGGACAGGGAGACCTACAATGAGCAGTTCTTC.